This entry lists 5 T cell receptor beta chains sequenced from one sample in a study of blood T cell repertoires in COVID-19. Generated by immunoSEQ multiplex PCR, the TCRdb table keeps only in-frame clones and is missing some. The sample yields 200,000 to 250,000 clones, approximately 86% seen once. Specimen: peripheral blood. All receptors derive from a woman of 80 years or more with acute or convalescent COVID-19.

The chain couples TRBV20-1 to TRBJ2-1; possibly TRBD2 for D (5 bases). This CDR3 has 11 amino acids. Germline CDR1 reads DFQATT; CDR2 reads SNEGSKA (reference sequence). Trimming took 8 bases from V and 7 from J, leaving 12 bases between them. CDR3 DNA sequence: TGCAGTCCCGCGTCGGGAAATGAGCAGTTCTTC. The encoded protein is CSPASGNEQFF.

This chain links TRBV7-9 with TRBJ2-3; D is unresolved. The V end was cut by 4 bases, the J end by 4 bases, with 9 bases between. CDR1 is SEHNR and CDR2 is FQNEAQ in the germline V gene (reference sequence). The CDR3 loop spans 13 amino acids. The CDR3 here is CASSYSRPDTQYF. The CDR3 nucleotides read TGTGCCAGCAGCTACAGTAGACCAGATACGCAGTATTTT.

The chain has TRBV3-1 (or the pseudogene TRBV3-2) and TRBJ1-4, with TRBD1 identical over 8 bases. The CDR3 consists of 15 residues. Germline CDR1 is LGHDT and CDR2 is YNNKEL (reference sequence). V was clipped by 3 bases and J by 4 bases; unmatched bases: 4. The CDR3 reads CASSQMTGVNEKLFF. CDR3 coding DNA: TGTGCCAGCAGCCAGATGACAGGGGTTAATGAAAAACTGTTTTTT.

The rearrangement links TRBV29-1 to TRBJ1-1; 7 nucleotides align to TRBD1. Trimming took 5 bases from V and 4 from J; bases not matched to a gene: 1. CDR1 SQVTM and CDR2 ANQGSEA come from the germline V gene. The CDR3 runs 11 residues. CDR3 residues: CSVSGGTEAFF. CDR3 nucleotide sequence: TGCAGCGTTTCAGGGGGCACTGAAGCTTTCTTT. The full variable domain, rest sourced from reference TRBV29-1 and TRBJ1-1, is SAVISQKPSRDICQRGTSLTIQCQVDSQVTMMFWYRQQPGQSLTLIATANQGSEATYESGFVIDKFPISRPNLTFSTLTVSNMSPEDSSIYLCSVSGGTEAFFGQGTRLTVV.

V and J are TRBV27 and TRBJ1-2, with 8 bases fitting TRBD1. Germline V gene lookup returns CDR1 MNHEY and CDR2 SMNVEV (reference sequence). The length of the CDR3 is 15 residues. The ends lost 4 bases at V and 4 bases at J; junction bases unmatched: 8. CDR3 region: CASSWTGTGGYGYTF. CDR3 coding DNA: TGTGCCAGCAGTTGGACCGGGACAGGAGGCTATGGCTACACCTTC.